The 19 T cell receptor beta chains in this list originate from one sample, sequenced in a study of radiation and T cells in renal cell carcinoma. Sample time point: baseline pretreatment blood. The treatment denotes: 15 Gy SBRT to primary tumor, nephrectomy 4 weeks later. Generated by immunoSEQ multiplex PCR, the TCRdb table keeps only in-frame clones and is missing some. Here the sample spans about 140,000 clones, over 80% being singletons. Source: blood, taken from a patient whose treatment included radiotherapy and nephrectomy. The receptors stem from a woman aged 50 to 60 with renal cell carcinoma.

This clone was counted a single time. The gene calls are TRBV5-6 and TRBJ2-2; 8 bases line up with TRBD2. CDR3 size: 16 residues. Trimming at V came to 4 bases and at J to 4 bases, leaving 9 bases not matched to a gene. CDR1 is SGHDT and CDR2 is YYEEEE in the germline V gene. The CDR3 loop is CASSPLGLAGTGELFF. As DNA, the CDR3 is TGTGCCAGCAGCCCCCTTGGGCTAGCGGGCACCGGGGAGCTGTTTTTT. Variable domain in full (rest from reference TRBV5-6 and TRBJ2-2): DAGVTQSPTHLIKTRGQQVTLRCSPKSGHDTVSWYQQALGQGPQFIFQYYEEEERQRGNFPDRFSGHQFPNYSSELNVNALLLGDSALYLCASSPLGLAGTGELFFGEGSRLTVL.

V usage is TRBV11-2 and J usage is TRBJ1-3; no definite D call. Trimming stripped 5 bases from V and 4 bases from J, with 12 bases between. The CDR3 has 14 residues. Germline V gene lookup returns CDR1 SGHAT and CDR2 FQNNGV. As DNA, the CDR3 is TGTGCCAGCAGCCCCCCTGGCCCGGGAAACACCATATATTTT. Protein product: CASSPPGPGNTIYF. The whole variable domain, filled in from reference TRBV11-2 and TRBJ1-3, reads EAGVAQSPRYKIIEKRQSVAFWCNPISGHATLYWYQQILGQGPKLLIQFQNNGVVDDSQLPKDRFSAERLKGVDSTLKIQPAKLEDSAVYLCASSPPGPGNTIYFGEGSWLTVV.

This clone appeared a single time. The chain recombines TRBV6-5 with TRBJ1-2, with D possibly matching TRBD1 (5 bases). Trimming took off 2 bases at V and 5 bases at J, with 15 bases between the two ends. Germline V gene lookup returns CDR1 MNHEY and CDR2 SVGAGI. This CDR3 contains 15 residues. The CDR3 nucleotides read TGTGCCAGCAGTTACATTTTGGGGGGTGGTTATGGCTACACCTTC. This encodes CASSYILGGGYGYTF.

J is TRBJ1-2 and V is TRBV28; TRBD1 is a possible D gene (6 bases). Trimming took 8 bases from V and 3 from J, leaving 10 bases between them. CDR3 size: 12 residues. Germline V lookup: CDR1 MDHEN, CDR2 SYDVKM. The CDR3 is CASAGAYYGYTF. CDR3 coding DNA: TGTGCCAGCGCAGGGGCATACTATGGCTACACCTTC.

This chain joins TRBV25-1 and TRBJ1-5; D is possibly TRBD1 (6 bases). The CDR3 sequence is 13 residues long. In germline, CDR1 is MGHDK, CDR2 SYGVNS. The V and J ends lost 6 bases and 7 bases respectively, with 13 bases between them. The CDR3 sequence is CASRGAGVQPQHF. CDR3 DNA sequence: TGTGCCAGCAGGGGGGCTGGGGTACAGCCCCAGCATTTT.

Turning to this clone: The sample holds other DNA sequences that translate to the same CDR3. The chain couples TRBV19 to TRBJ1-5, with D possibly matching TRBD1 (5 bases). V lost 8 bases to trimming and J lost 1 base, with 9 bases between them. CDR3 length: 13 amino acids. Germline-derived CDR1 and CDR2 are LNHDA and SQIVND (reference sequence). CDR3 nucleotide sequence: TGTGCCAGTTCTCGACAGAGCAATCAGCCCCAGCATTTT. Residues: CASSRQSNQPQHF.

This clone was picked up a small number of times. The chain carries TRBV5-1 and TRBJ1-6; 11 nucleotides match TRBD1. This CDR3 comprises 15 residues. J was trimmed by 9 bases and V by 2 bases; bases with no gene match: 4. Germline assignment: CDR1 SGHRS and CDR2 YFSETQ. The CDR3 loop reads CASSFWGTGGSPLHF. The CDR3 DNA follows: TGCGCCAGCAGCTTTTGGGGGACAGGGGGTTCACCCCTCCACTTT.

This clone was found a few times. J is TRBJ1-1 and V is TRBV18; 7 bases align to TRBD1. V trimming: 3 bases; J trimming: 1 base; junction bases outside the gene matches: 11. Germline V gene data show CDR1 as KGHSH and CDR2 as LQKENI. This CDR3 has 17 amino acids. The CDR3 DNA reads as TGTGCCAGCTCACCGCGGACAGGACTTAATTCGAACACTGAAGCTTTCTTT. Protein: CASSPRTGLNSNTEAFF.

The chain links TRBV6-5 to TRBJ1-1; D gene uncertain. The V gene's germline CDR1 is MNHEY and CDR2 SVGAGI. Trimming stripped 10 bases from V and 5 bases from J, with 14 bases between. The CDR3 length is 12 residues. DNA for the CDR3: TGTGCCATCCAACTGAGTAATACTGAAGCTTTCTTT. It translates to CAIQLSNTEAFF.

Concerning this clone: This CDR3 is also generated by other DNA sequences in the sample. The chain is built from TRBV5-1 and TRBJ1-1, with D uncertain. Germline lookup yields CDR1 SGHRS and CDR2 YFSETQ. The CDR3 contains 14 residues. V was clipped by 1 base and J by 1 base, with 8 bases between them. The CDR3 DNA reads TGCGCCAGCAGCTTGTCGGGCTCGAACACTGAAGCTTTCTTT. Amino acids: CASSLSGSNTEAFF.

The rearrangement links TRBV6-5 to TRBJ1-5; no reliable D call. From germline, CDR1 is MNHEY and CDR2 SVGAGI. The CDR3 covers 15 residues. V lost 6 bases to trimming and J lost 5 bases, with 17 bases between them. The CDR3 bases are TGTGCCAGCAGCGGTGGGCCACCTCAGGATCAGCCCCAGCATTTT. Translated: CASSGGPPQDQPQHF.

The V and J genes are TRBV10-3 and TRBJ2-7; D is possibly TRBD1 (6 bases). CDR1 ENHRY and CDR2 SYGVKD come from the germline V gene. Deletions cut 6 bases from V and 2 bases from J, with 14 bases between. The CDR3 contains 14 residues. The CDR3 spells CAIRFSEGAYEQYF. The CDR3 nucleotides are TGTGCCATCAGGTTCAGTGAGGGGGCCTACGAGCAGTACTTC.

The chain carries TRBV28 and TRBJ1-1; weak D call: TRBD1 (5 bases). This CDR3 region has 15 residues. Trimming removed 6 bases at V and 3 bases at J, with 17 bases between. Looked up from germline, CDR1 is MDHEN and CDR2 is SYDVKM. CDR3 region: CASSRPRGWDTEAFF. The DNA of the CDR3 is TGTGCCAGCAGCCGCCCTAGGGGCTGGGACACTGAAGCTTTCTTT.

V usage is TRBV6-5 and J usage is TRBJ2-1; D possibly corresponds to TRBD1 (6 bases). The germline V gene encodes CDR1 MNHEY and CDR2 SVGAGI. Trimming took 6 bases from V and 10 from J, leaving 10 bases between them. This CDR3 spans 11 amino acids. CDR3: CASRHDREQFF. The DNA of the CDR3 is TGTGCCAGCAGACACGACAGGGAGCAGTTCTTC.

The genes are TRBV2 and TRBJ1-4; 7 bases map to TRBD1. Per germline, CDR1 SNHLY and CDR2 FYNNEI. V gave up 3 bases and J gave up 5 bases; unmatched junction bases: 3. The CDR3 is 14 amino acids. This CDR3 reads CASSDRRGNEKLFF. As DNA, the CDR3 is TGTGCCAGCAGTGATCGCAGGGGGAATGAAAAACTGTTTTTT.

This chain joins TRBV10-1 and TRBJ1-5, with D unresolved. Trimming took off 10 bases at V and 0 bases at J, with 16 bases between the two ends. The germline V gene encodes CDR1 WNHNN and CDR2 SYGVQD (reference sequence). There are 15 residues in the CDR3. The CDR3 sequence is CATGRTDNSNQPQHF. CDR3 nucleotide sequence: TGCGCCACGGGGAGGACCGACAATAGCAATCAGCCCCAGCATTTT.

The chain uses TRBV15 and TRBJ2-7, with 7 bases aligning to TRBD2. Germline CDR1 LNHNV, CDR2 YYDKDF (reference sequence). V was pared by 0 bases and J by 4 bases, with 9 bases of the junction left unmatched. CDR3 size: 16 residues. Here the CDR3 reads CATSRDLGLAVYEQYF. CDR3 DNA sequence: TGTGCCACCAGCAGAGATCTGGGGCTAGCGGTATACGAGCAGTACTTC.

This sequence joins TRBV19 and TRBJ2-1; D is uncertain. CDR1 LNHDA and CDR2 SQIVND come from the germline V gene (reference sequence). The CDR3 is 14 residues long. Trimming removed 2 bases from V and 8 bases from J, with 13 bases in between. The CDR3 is CASSINLEVYEQFF. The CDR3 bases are TGTGCCAGTAGTATAAATTTAGAGGTCTATGAGCAGTTCTTC.

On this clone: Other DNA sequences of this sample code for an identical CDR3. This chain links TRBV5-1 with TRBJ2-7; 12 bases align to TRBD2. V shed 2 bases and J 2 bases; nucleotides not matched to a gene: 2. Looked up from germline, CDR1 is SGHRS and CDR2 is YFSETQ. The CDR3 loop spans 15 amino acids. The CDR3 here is CASSLLAGGPYEQYF. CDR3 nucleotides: TGCGCCAGCAGCTTACTAGCGGGAGGACCCTACGAGCAGTACTTC.